The present T cell receptor beta chain was sequenced within a study of spatial heterogeneity in lung cancer. TCRdb re-called the 5' RACE reads through MiXCR, storing one row per CDR3 protein. The sample lists under 100,000 distinct CDR3 sequences, roughly 8.7% seen once, with less than 9% in the top ten. The germline V and J ends were trimmed by 5 bases and 5 bases, with 13 bases remaining between them. Germline assignment: CDR1 SGHAT and CDR2 FQNNGV. This CDR3 comprises 14 residues. The time point: sample taken at primary tumor resection. Tumor, nontumor lung or frozen PBMC supplied whole RNA that was sequenced unsorted.

The source is a male donor with early-stage non-small cell lung cancer. The sample consisted of PBMCs, taken at surgery. The genes are TRBV11-2 and TRBJ2-1; D call uncertain. The CDR3 reads CASSPPKRHNEQFF. The DNA of the CDR3 is TGTGCCAGCAGCCCCCCAAAGCGTCACAATGAGCAGTTCTTC.